Given below is one T cell receptor (beta chain) in context. The data were taken from a study of breast tumors, draining lymph nodes, adjacent tissues. This CDR3 has 15 residues. J was trimmed by 4 bases and V by 6 bases; bases with no gene match: 8. Each CDR3 protein is one row after TCRdb ran MiXCR on the multiplex PCR reads. The data contain approximately 190,000 distinct CDR3 sequences, approximately 30% of them singletons. Axillary draining lymph nodes of breast cancer patients supplied the node samples. The sample consisted of axillary lymph node tissue. The chain carries TRBV12-3 or TRBV12-4 and TRBJ2-3, with TRBD1 matching 9 bases. The sequence was obtained from a female donor with breast cancer. Some clones in this sample may be carry-over from other donors' samples. The CDR3 sequence: CASSYHRGRADTQYF. CDR3 bases: TGTGCCAGCAGCTACCACAGGGGGCGCGCAGATACGCAGTATTTT.